The present T cell receptor (beta chain) was sequenced within a study of monozygotic twins with cystic fibrosis. Across the study: Libraries were built from approximately 3 micrograms of fragmented DNA using about 15 PCR cycles.

The CDR3 covers 16 residues. V shed 8 bases, J shed 5 bases, and the junction held 13 bases outside the gene matches. CDR1 SGHAT and CDR2 FQDESV come from the germline V gene (reference sequence). Assay: immunoSEQ multiplex PCR; the TCRdb copy retains only in-frame clones and omits some. The sample includes 20,000 to 25,000 clones, less than 98% of them seen just once. Study results and caveats: Co-twins had the most similar V usage for 13 of 16 pairs, J for 8. Unrelated CF individuals shared fewer identical clonotypes than monozygotic CF twins.

With respect to this clone: Its target is unknown.

The sequenced material came from blood. The chain has TRBV11-1 and TRBJ2-2; the match to TRBD1 covers 8 bases. The TCR sequence derives from a girl aged 5 to 17 with cystic fibrosis. CDR3 protein: CASRFKRTGRTGELFF. The CDR3 region has the DNA TGTGCCAGCCGTTTTAAAAGGACAGGGCGAACCGGGGAGCTGTTTTTT. The variable domain in full, completed from reference TRBV11-1 and TRBJ2-2, reads EAEVAQSPRYKITEKSQAVAFWCDPISGHATLYWYRQILGQGPELLVQFQDESVVDDSQLPKDRFSAERLKGVDSTLKIQPAELGDSAMYLCASRFKRTGRTGELFFGEGSRLTVL.